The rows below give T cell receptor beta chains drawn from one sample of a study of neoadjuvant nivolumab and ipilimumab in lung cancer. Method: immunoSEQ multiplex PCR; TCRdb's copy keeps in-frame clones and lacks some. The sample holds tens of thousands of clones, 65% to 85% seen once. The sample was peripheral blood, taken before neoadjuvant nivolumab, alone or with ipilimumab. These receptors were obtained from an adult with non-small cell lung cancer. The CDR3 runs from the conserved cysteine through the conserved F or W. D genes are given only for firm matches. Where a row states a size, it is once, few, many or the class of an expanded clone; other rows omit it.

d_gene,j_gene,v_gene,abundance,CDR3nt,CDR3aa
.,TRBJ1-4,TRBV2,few,TGTGCCAGCAGCCTTGACCTGGGTAAACTGTTTTTT,CASSLDLGKLFF
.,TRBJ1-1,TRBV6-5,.,TGTGCCAGCACCCTTCCGGGGTACACTGAAGCTTTCTTT,CASTLPGYTEAFF
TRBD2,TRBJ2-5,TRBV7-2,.,TGTGCCAGCAGCCAAGCGTCAAGCGGGGGGGCGGTTGTAGAGACCCAGTACTTC,CASSQASSGGAVVETQYF
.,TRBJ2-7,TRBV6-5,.,TGTGCCAGCAGTTACGGTCAATCCTACGAGCAGTACTTC,CASSYGQSYEQYF
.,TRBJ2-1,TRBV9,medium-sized,TGTGCCAGCAGCGTAGTTTCAGGTAGCAATGAGCAGTTCTTC,CASSVVSGSNEQFF
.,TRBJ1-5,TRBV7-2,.,TGTGCCAGCAGCCTCCAGCGGGCTAGACCCCAGCATTTT,CASSLQRARPQHF
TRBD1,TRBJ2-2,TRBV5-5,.,TGTGCCAGCAGACCTACCGACAGGGGGGTCACCGGGGAGCTGTTTTTT,CASRPTDRGVTGELFF
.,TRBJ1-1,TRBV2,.,TGTGCCAGCAGGGGGAGGGTTAGGGTAAGCACTGAAGCTTTCTTT,CASRGRVRVSTEAFF
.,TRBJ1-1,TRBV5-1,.,TGCGCCAGCAGCGTGGGCCAGGCCGGGTGGACTGAAGCTTTCTTT,CASSVGQAGWTEAFF
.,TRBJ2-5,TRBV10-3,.,TGTGCCACCGAGACACCAGGGGAGACCCAGTACTTC,CATETPGETQYF
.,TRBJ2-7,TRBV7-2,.,TGTGCCAGCAGTAGGTTGGCGGCTACCTACGAGCAGTACTTC,CASSRLAATYEQYF
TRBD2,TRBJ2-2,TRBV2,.,TGTGCCACCAAACCCGGGGGGGGGCTAGGCGGGGAGCTGTTTTTT,CATKPGGGLGGELFF
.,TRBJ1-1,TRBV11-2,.,TGTGCCAGCAGTTGGGGGCGTTCCTGGGCTTTCTTT,CASSWGRSWAFF
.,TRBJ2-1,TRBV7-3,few,TGTGCCAGCAGTTCGAGGGCAGGGGCATCCTACAATGAGCAGTTCTTC,CASSSRAGASYNEQFF
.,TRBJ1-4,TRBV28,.,TGTGCCAGCAGTTTAATCAGGGTAACTGAAAAACTGTTTTTT,CASSLIRVTEKLFF
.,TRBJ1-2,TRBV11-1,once,TGTGCCAGCAGCCCAGAACAAGCCACAGAATCCTATGGCTACACCTTC,CASSPEQATESYGYTF
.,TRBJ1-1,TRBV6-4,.,TGTGCCAGCAGTGACCAGGTTAACACTGAAGCTTTCTTT,CASSDQVNTEAFF
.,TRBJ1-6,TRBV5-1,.,TGCGCCAGCAGCTTTGATTGGGATTCACCCCTCCACTTT,CASSFDWDSPLHF
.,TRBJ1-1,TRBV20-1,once,TGCAGTGGGACGACAGGTAGTGAAGCTTTCTTT,CSGTTGSEAFF
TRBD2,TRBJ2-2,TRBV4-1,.,TGCGCCAGCAGCCAATATAATAGCGGGGGTAACACCGGGGAGCTGTTTTTT,CASSQYNSGGNTGELFF
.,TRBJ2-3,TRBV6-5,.,TGTGCCAGCAGTTACGACGACACAGATACGCAGTATTTT,CASSYDDTDTQYF
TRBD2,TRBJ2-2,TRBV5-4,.,TGTGCCAGCAGTCCTGGGACTAGTCCTGGGGAGCTGTTTTTT,CASSPGTSPGELFF
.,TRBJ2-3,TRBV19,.,TGTGCCAGTAGTAAGGCCCTATACATCACAGATACGCAGTATTTT,CASSKALYITDTQYF
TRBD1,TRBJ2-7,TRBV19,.,TGTGCCAGTAGTATAGAGACAGGGGGGTACGAGCAGTACTTC,CASSIETGGYEQYF
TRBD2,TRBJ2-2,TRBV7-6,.,TGTGCCAGCGACCCTAGCGGGGCCAACACCGGGGAGCTGTTTTTT,CASDPSGANTGELFF
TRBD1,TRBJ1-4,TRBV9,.,TGTGCCAGCAGCGCTTTGGGGCAGGGGACAGGGAAACTGTTTTTT,CASSALGQGTGKLFF
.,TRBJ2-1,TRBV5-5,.,TGTGCCAGCAGCTTGCTGCAGAGCAATGAGCAGTTCTTC,CASSLLQSNEQFF
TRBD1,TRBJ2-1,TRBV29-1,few,TGCAGCCTCTACAGGACAGGGATCGCCCATGAGCAGTTCTTC,CSLYRTGIAHEQFF
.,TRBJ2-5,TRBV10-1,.,TGCGCCAGCAGAGAGGGACCCGGGGAGACCCAGTACTTC,CASREGPGETQYF
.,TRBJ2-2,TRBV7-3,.,TGTGCCAGCAGCTTAGGTTCCCGGGGGACCGGGGAGCTGTTTTTT,CASSLGSRGTGELFF
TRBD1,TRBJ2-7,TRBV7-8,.,TGTGCCAGCAGCTCCAGGACAGGGGCCTACGAGCAGTACTTC,CASSSRTGAYEQYF
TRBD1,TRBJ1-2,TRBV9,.,TGTGCCAGCAGCGTAGGGGCCCGGGACAGGACTAACTATGGCTACACCTTC,CASSVGARDRTNYGYTF
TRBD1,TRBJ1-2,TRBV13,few,TGTGCCACCCAGGGGGGGGCTAGCGGCTACACCTTC,CATQGGASGYTF
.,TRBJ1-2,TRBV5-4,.,TGTGCCAGCAGCTTCTCGGACAGTCACTATGGCTACACCTTC,CASSFSDSHYGYTF
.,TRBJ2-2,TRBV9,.,TGTGCCAGCAGCGTAGAACCGAACACCGGGGAGCTGTTTTTT,CASSVEPNTGELFF
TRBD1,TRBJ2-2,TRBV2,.,TGTGCCAGTAGCAAAAACCGAGGACAGGGTACCGGGGAGCTGTTTTTT,CASSKNRGQGTGELFF
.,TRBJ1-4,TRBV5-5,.,TGTGCCAGCAGCTTGGATCCGACGAATGAAAAACTGTTTTTT,CASSLDPTNEKLFF
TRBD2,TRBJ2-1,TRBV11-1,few,TGTGCCAGCAGCTTACTTACTAGCGGGGCTAACTACAATGAGCAGTTCTTC,CASSLLTSGANYNEQFF
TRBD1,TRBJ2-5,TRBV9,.,TGTGCCAGCGGGACAGGGTTCAGGGAGACCCAGTACTTC,CASGTGFRETQYF
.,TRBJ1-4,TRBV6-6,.,TGTGCCAGCAGTTTAACCCCACGCAGGGCTGAAAAACTGTTTTTT,CASSLTPRRAEKLFF
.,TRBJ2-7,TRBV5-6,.,TGTGCCAGCAGCGTTGATATCTACGAGCAGTACTTC,CASSVDIYEQYF
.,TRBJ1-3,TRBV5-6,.,TGTGCCAGCAGCATGCTTCCGGGGAATACTGGAAACACCATATATTTT,CASSMLPGNTGNTIYF
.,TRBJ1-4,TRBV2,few,TGTGCCTGGGAGTTGACTAATGAAAAACTGTTTTTT,CAWELTNEKLFF
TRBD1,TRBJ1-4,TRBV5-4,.,TGTGCCAGCAGCTTGCGTGTAGGGACAGAGAATGAAAAACTGTTTTTT,CASSLRVGTENEKLFF
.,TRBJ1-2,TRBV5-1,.,TGCGCCAGCAGCTTGGAGGACAGATATGGCTACACCTTC,CASSLEDRYGYTF
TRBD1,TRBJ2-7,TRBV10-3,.,TGTGCCATCAGTGAGTCTGAGACAGGGCGAAACGAGCAGTACTTC,CAISESETGRNEQYF
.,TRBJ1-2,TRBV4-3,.,TGCGCCAGCAGCCCGCAGGGTGGGGGACACTATGGCTACACCTTC,CASSPQGGGHYGYTF
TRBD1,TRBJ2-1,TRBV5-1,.,TGCGCCAGCAGCTTGGGACAGGGGGCCTACAATGAGCAGTTCTTC,CASSLGQGAYNEQFF